The rows below give T cell receptor beta chains drawn from one sample of a study of T cells in Graves' hyperthyroidism and ophthalmopathy. TCRdb analysed the multiplex PCR reads with MiXCR anew, one entry per CDR3 protein. The table has about 180,000 distinct CDR3 sequences, around 15% seen once. The material sequenced was blood. These receptors all stem from a woman aged 45-65 years with Graves' hyperthyroidism. The CDR3 runs from the conserved cysteine through the conserved F or W. Each record gives: J gene, clone size, D gene, V gene, CDR3 DNA, CDR3 protein. A D gene is named only where the DNA matches it firmly. Rows may omit the clone size; those that give it use once, few, many or a size class.

TRBJ1-1	many	TRBD1	TRBV12-3/TRBV12-4	TGTGCCAGCAGTAACAGGGGCTTCTTCGGGGGCAACACTGAAGCTTTCTTT	CASSNRGFFGGNTEAFF
TRBJ2-5	-	TRBD2	TRBV5-1	TGCGCCAGCAGCTTGGAGCCTAGCGGGGCTGAAGAGACCCAGTACTTC	CASSLEPSGAEETQYF
TRBJ2-5	-	-	TRBV5-1	TGCGCCAGCAGCGGAGGGACAGCTGTTCAAGAGACCCAGTACTTC	CASSGGTAVQETQYF
TRBJ2-5	many	-	TRBV6-1	TGTGCCAGCAGTTCCCACCCTCAGGGTGGTGAGACCCAGTACTTC	CASSSHPQGGETQYF
TRBJ2-7	-	-	TRBV5-1	TGCGCCAGCAGCTTAACAGGGATCGACGAGCAGTACTTC	CASSLTGIDEQYF
TRBJ1-2	many	-	TRBV7-9	TGTGCCAGCAGCCATTCTGAGGGCTACACCTTC	CASSHSEGYTF
TRBJ2-3	-	-	TRBV11-2	TGTGCCAGCAGCCCCCCCGGGGTGAGGGATACGCAGTATTTT	CASSPPGVRDTQYF
TRBJ2-3	-	TRBD1	TRBV27	TGTGCCAGCAGCTTAGGACAGGGCATCGATACGCAGTATTTT	CASSLGQGIDTQYF
TRBJ2-2	many	-	TRBV27	TGTGCCAGCAGTCCCGTCGGGTTCGTTTACGGGGAGCTGTTTTTT	CASSPVGFVYGELFF
TRBJ1-1	many	TRBD1	TRBV5-1	TGCGCCAGCAGCTTGTTCGGACAGGGCACGAACACTGAAGCTTTCTTT	CASSLFGQGTNTEAFF
TRBJ1-2	many	-	TRBV6-1	TGTGCCAGCAGTTTATCACAGGACATCTATGGCTACACCTTC	CASSLSQDIYGYTF
TRBJ2-3	many	TRBD2	TRBV6-1	TGTGCCAGCAGTAGGACTAGCGGGAACACAGATACGCAGTATTTT	CASSRTSGNTDTQYF
TRBJ2-5	-	TRBD2	TRBV12-3/TRBV12-4	TGTGCCAGCAGTTCTAGCGGGGGGGCCAGCAGGGAGACCCAGTACTTC	CASSSSGGASRETQYF
TRBJ1-1	many	TRBD1	TRBV5-1	TGTGCCAGCAGCTTAGGGACAGGGAACACTGAAGCTTTCTTT	CASSLGTGNTEAFF
TRBJ2-3	many	-	TRBV2	TGTGCCAGCAGTGGTCAAAGCACCACAGATACGCAGTATTTT	CASSGQSTTDTQYF
TRBJ2-6	many	-	TRBV7-3	TGTGCCAGCAGCTTATATGGTGGGGCCAACGTCCTGACTTTC	CASSLYGGANVLTF
TRBJ2-7	many	TRBD2	TRBV5-6	TGTGCCAGCAGCTCGTTGGGACTAGCGGGTTACGAGCAGTACTTC	CASSSLGLAGYEQYF
TRBJ2-5	few	-	TRBV6-6	TGTGCCAGCAGTTACTCCGGCCCGGCAAGAAGAGAGACCCAGTACTTC	CASSYSGPARRETQYF
TRBJ1-1	-	-	TRBV18	TGTGCCAGCACTCCTGAAAAAGCTTTGAACACTGAAGCTTTCTTT	CASTPEKALNTEAFF
TRBJ1-6	many	-	TRBV6-1	TGTGCGGAGGGACCATATAATTCACCCCTCCACTTT	CAEGPYNSPLHF
TRBJ2-3	few	TRBD2	TRBV7-3	TGTGCCAGCAGCTTAACCCCCGGGGATAGCGGGTTCACAGATACGCAGTATTTT	CASSLTPGDSGFTDTQYF